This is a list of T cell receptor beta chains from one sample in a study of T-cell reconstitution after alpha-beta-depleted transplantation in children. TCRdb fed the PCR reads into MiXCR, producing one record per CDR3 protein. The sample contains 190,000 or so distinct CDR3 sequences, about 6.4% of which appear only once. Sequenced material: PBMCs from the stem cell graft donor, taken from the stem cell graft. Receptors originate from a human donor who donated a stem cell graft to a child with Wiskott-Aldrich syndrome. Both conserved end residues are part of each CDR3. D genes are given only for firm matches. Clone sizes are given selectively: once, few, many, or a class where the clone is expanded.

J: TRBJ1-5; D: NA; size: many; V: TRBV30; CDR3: CAWSFANSNQPQHF; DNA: TGTGCCTGGAGTTTCGCCAATAGCAATCAGCCCCAGCATTTT
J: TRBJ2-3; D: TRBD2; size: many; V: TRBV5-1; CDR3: CASSYRLSGRGNTDTQYF; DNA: TGCGCCAGCAGCTACCGTTTGTCGGGGAGGGGAAACACAGATACGCAGTATTTT
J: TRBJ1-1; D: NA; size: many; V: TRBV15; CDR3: CATSEGGMGNTEAFF; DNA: TGTGCCACCAGCGAAGGGGGGATGGGGAACACTGAAGCTTTCTTT
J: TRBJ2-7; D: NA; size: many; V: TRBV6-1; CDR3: CASSEVGSKYEQYF; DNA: TGTGCCAGCAGTGAAGTGGGATCGAAATACGAGCAGTACTTC
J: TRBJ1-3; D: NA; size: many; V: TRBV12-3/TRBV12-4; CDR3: CASSRNSGNTIYF; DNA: TGTGCCAGCAGTCGCAACTCTGGAAACACCATATATTTT
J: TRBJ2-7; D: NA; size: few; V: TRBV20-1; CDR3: CSARDRQASYEQYF; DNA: TGCAGTGCTAGAGACAGACAGGCCTCCTACGAGCAGTACTTC
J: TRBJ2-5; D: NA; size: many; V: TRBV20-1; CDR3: CSAREGWQETQYF; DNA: TGCAGTGCTAGAGAGGGTTGGCAAGAGACCCAGTACTTC
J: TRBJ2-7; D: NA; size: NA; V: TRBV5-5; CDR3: CASSLLLSYEQYF; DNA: TGTGCCAGCAGCTTGTTGCTCTCCTACGAGCAGTACTTC
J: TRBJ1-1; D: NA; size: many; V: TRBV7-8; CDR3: CASSLGRMNTEAFF; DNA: TGTGCCAGCAGCTTGGGACGGATGAACACTGAAGCTTTCTTT
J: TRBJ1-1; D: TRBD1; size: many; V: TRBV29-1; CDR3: CSVNGQGLNTEAFF; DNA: TGCAGCGTCAACGGACAGGGGCTGAACACTGAAGCTTTCTTT
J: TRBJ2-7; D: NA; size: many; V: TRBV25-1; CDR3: CASTGVGTGEQYF; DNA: TGTGCCAGCACCGGCGTTGGGACGGGCGAGCAGTACTTC
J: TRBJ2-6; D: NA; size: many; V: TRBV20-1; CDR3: CSAVRDSGALTF; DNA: TGCAGTGCTGTCCGGGACTCCGGCGCCCTGACTTTC
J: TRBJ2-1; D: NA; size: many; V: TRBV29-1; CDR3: CSVEPGDRSSYNEQFF; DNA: TGCAGCGTTGAACCAGGAGACAGAAGCTCCTACAATGAGCAGTTCTTC
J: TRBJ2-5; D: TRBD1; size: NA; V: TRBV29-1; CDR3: CSALQGAETQYF; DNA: TGCAGCGCCCTACAGGGGGCTGAGACCCAGTACTTC
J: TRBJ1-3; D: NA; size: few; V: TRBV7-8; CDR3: CASSLNAGNTIYF; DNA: TGTGCCAGCAGCTTAAATGCTGGAAACACCATATATTTT
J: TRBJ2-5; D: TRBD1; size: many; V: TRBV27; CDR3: CASSLMKKTGGETQYF; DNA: TGTGCCAGCAGTTTGATGAAGAAGACAGGGGGAGAGACCCAGTACTTC
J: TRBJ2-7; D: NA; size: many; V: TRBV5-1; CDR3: CASSLLDTYEQYF; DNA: TGCGCCAGCAGCTTGCTAGATACCTACGAGCAGTACTTC
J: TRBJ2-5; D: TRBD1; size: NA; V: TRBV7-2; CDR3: CASSLQQGAGETQYF; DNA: TGTGCCAGCAGCCTACAACAGGGGGCGGGTGAGACCCAGTACTTC
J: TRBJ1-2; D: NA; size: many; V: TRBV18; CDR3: CASSPPNYGYTF; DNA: TGTGCCAGCTCACCACCTAACTATGGCTACACCTTC
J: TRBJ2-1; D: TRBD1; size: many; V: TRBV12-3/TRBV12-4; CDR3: CASSGQGLLSGQFF; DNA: TGTGCCAGCAGTGGACAGGGTTTACTGAGCGGACAGTTCTTC
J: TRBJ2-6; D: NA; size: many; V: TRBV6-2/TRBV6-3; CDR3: CASSVRGKLFSGANVLTF; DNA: TGTGCCAGCAGCGTCCGGGGTAAGCTGTTCTCTGGGGCCAACGTCCTGACTTTC
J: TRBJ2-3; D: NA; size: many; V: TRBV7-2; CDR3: CASSIASTVSTDTQYF; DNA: TGTGCCAGCAGCATAGCGTCCACTGTAAGCACAGATACGCAGTATTTT
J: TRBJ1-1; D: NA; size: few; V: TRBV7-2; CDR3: CASGKGYGMNTEAFF; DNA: TGTGCCAGCGGCAAGGGTTATGGGATGAACACTGAAGCTTTCTTT
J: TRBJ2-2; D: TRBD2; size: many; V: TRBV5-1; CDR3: CASSPTSGGANTGELFF; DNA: TGCGCCAGCAGCCCGACTAGCGGGGGGGCGAACACCGGGGAGCTGTTTTTT